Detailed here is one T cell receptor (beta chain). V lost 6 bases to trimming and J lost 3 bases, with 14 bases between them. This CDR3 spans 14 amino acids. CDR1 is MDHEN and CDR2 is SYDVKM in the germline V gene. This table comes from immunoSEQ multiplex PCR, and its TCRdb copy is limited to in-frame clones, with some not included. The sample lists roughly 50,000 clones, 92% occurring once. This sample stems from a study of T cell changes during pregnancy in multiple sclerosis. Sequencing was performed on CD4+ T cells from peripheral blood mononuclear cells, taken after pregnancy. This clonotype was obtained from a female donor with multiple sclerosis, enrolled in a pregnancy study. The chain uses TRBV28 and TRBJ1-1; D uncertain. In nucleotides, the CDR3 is TGTGCCAGCAGCCGGTCATCCTTGGACACTGAAGCTTTCTTT. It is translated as CASSRSSLDTEAFF.